This TCR beta chain was identified in a study of cytomegalovirus exposure and HLA in healthy donors. Study-wide points: Reported findings show TCR beta sequences accurately forecast HLA-A and HLA-B alleles in most subjects. Analyzed later, most CMV-associated TCR beta chains appeared HLA-restricted. A later analysis showed TCR association rates differing by HLA locus, peaking at DRB1 and lowest at HLA-C.

Concerning this clone: The antigen is unknown.

The ends lost 3 bases at V and 5 bases at J; junction bases unmatched: 12. CDR1 SNHLY and CDR2 FYNNEI come from the germline V gene. The CDR3 is 17 residues long. Researchers ran the PCR with 60 Vbeta and 13 Jbeta primers. Per the authors' pipeline: Among the unique TCR beta chains that a later analysis counted, about 84 million in all, 10 million to 13 million were shared. Profiling relied on immunoSEQ multiplex PCR, and the TCRdb table lists in-frame clones only, not all of them. V, J and clone size are taken as reported in that table, and D and trimming were inferred from the DNA itself. The sample consists of some 150,000 clones, under 85% of them appearing once.

Sample: PBMCs. This sequence was found in a man aged 18 to 29 in good health and CMV-seronegative. This sequence joins TRBV2 and TRBJ1-5; 8 bases align to TRBD1. The CDR3 loop is CASSDSQGAKHDQPQHF. CDR3 DNA: TGTGCCAGCAGTGATTCTCAGGGGGCGAAACATGATCAGCCCCAGCATTTT.